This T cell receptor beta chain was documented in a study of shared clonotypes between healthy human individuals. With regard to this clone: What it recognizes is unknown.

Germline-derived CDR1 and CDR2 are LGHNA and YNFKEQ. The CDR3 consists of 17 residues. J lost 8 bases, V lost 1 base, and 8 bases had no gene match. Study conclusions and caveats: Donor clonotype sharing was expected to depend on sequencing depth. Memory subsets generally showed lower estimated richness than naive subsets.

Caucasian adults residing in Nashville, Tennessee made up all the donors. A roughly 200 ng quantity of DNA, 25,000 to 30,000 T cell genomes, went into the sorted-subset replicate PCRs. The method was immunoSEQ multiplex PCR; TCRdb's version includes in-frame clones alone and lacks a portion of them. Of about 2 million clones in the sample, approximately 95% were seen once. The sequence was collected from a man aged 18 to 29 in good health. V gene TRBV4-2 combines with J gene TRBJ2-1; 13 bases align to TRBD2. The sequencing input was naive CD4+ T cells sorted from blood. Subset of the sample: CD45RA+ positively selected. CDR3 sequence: CASSQGGLAGFGDEQFF. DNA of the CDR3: TGTGCCAGCAGCCAAGGGGGACTAGCGGGGTTTGGCGATGAGCAGTTCTTC.